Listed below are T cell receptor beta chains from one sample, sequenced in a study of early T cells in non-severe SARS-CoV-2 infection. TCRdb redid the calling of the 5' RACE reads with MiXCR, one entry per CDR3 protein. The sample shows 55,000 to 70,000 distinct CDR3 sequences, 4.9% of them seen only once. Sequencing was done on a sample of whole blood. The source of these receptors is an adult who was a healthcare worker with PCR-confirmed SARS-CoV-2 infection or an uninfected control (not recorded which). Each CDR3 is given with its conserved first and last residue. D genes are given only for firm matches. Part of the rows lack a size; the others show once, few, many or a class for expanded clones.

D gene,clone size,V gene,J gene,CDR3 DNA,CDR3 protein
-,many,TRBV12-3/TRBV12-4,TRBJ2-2,TGTGCCAGCAGTTTATCTCCGGGGGAGCTGTTTTTT,CASSLSPGELFF
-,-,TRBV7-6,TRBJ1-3,TGTGCCAGCAGCTTGAGCTCTGGAAACACCATATATTTT,CASSLSSGNTIYF
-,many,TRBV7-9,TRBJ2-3,TGTGCCAGCATGGGCAGCACAGATACGCAGTATTTT,CASMGSTDTQYF
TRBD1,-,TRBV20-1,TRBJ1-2,TGCAGTGCCAAGGGACAGGGAGGTTATGGCTACACCTTC,CSAKGQGGYGYTF
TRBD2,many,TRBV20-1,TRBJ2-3,TGCAGTGCTAGAGATCCGCGGGGGGCGCCAGATACGCAGTATTTT,CSARDPRGAPDTQYF
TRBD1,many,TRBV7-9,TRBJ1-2,TGTGCCAGCAGCCCAGGGGGGGCTAGGCTCTATGGCTACACCTTC,CASSPGGARLYGYTF
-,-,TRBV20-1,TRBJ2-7,TGCAGTGCTAGTAGGCTCGCAGGGAAGGGCTACGAGCAGTACTTC,CSASRLAGKGYEQYF
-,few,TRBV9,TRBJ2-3,TGTGTCAGCAGCGACGGGGCCGGGGGCACAGATACGCAGTATTTT,CVSSDGAGGTDTQYF
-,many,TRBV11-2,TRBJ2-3,TGTGCCAGCAGCCAATCCGCCCTCATATTGACAGATACGCAGTATTTT,CASSQSALILTDTQYF
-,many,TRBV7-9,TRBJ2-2,TGTGCCAGCAGCTTCACCCCCAGGGATCCCGGGGAGCTGTTTTTT,CASSFTPRDPGELFF
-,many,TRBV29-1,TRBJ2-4,TGCAGCGTTGAAAGGATTGGGGAGTCCAAAAACATTCAGTACTTC,CSVERIGESKNIQYF
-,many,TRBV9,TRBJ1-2,TGTGCCAGCAGCCGACAGGAAAACTATGGCTACACCTTC,CASSRQENYGYTF
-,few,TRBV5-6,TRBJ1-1,TGTGCCAGCAGCCCGCCCGGCTGGGGGGGCGGCACTGAAGCTTTCTTT,CASSPPGWGGGTEAFF
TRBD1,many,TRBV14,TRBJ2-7,TGTGCCAGCAGCCACGGGACAGGGTACTACGAGCAGTACTTC,CASSHGTGYYEQYF
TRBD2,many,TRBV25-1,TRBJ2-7,TGTGCCAGCAGGGGACTAGGAACCCACGAGCAGTACTTC,CASRGLGTHEQYF
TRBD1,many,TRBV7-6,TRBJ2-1,TGTGCCAGCAGCACCGGGACAGGGGGTATCTGGGAGCAGTTCTTC,CASSTGTGGIWEQFF
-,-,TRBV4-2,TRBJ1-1,TGTGCCAGCAGCTTACGGACAAGCGCGAACACTGAAGCTTTCTTT,CASSLRTSANTEAFF
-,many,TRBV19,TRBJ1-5,TGTGCCAGTAGATTCTACTTTCGGGCAGTCGGGGATCAGCCCCAGCATTTT,CASRFYFRAVGDQPQHF
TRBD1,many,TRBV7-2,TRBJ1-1,TGTGCCAGCAGCTCCCAGGGGGCTGGGGTGACCACTGAAGCTTTCTTT,CASSSQGAGVTTEAFF
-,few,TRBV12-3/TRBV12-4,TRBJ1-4,TGTGCCAGCAGTTTAGTTCCGGGACATGGTGAAAAACTGTTTTTT,CASSLVPGHGEKLFF